This TCR beta chain was captured by sequencing in a study of control samples from healthy donors and cancer patients (TCRdb year 2020). The method behind the library was the immunoSEQ multiplex PCR assay. TCRdb re-hosts the immuneACCESS table, in-frame sequences only. Its copies lack some clones; in the studies checked, an unresolved V gene accounts for under half of them, and the cause for the rest is not known. This sample lists about 130,000 clones; approximately 90% were detected once. The ten largest clones capture 2% to 2.5% of the sample. Remarks on this clone: The clone's antigen remains unknown. Base qualities were left out, and no much larger clone turns up one base away.

The receptor's source is a man aged 18 to 30 in good health. Sequences were obtained from blood.

The nucleotides are TGTGCCAGCAAAACTAGCGGGGGAAGAAGCGCCAACGTCCTGACTTTC. Translated, it reads CASKTSGGRSANVLTF. The V and J segments used are TRBV5-6 and TRBJ2-6, with TRBD2 identical over 11 junction bases. The CDR3 spans 16 residues, from the cysteine through the phenylalanine. Only CDR3 DNA is held: 48 bases, read in frame from base 1. Reading the germline V gene gives CDR1 SGHDT and CDR2 YYEEEE. V is cut back by 6 bases and J by 7 bases, with 9 bases in the junction unmatched.